Below, one T cell receptor (beta chain) is given with its context. Its antigen specificity is not known. Base qualities are not provided; no much larger clone lies one nucleotide away. The data were taken from a study of blood T cell repertoires in COVID-19 (dated by TCRdb to 2018 to 2021). Looking at the study overall: Samples covering the acute and convalescent phases of COVID-19 were provided by collaborators in the United States, Italy and Spain. A de-identified subject ID, COVID-19 status, age in years and sex were almost always included in the sample metadata. Deeply sampled blood TCRbeta repertoires from subjects exposed to, actively infected with, or recovered from COVID-19 were included in the dataset. The repertoires were made available in a free public database intended to serve as a resource for research on the immune response to SARS-CoV-2. The prospective study material was composed of cDNA or gDNA derived from T cells, B-cell-depleted T cells, or PBMCs. Where available, HLA class I and class II types were obtained from metadata supplied by the sample provider rather than from assay-based typing. The samples were drawn from the first 160 participants of the ongoing ImmuneRACE study and from under 1,500 subjects provided by 6 global collaborators. Broad study findings and their caveats: How much clinical and demographic metadata was included differed by source and by participant, and the metadata was provided uncurated.

Participants in the prospective study were aged roughly 18 to 89 years, lived in 20 to 30 United States geographic areas, and enrolled through a virtual design. In the prospective study, cohorts were assigned on the basis of participant-reported clinical history obtained from a screening survey and a study questionnaire. Mobile phlebotomists in the prospective study collected whole blood, serum and a nasopharyngeal or oropharyngeal swab from every participant. Additional blood draws and questionnaires over an approximately 2-month period could optionally be provided by prospective study participants. Before DNA extraction, blood samples from the prospective study were shipped at room temperature or frozen. The CDR3 covers 16 residues, taking in both the cysteine and the phenylalanine. The read is trimmed to its CDR3 DNA, 48 bases read in frame from base 1. Relative to germline, V is missing 1 base and J is missing 9 bases, with 7 bases of the junction outside any gene match. CDR1 is given as LGHNA and CDR2 as YSLEER, both from the germline V gene.

The immunoSEQ Assay, a bias-controlled multiplex PCR, was used to amplify TCRbeta CDR3 regions from genomic DNA. On the study's bioinformatics: The number of nucleated cells in each sample was estimated from the amplification of reference gene primers within the assay. To quantify the absolute abundance of each unique TCRbeta CDR3 rearrangement, sequence reads were collapsed and filtered. For each sample, productive Simpson clonality was calculated as the square root of Simpson's diversity index across productive rearrangements. The table was pulled from immuneACCESS by TCRdb, which kept in-frame rearrangements only. Such tables lose some clones; where checked, under half of the loss comes from unresolved V genes, and the rest has no known cause. V and J calls and clone size are those listed in that table; D and trimming were worked out from the DNA. The sample profile shows about 220,000 clones; around 90% of them were found once. Clones ranked in the top ten supply just over 2.5% of the sample.

Sequencing used PBMCs or T cells enriched from blood (not recorded which). The source of this sequence is a woman aged 30 to 39 with acute COVID-19. Here the chain combines TRBV4-3 and TRBJ2-1; TRBD2 agrees with 12 junctional bases. In nucleotide form, the sequence is TGCGCCAGCAGCCAAGCCCCTAGCGGGGGGGGCGCTGAGCAGTTCTTC. Its protein product is CASSQAPSGGGAEQFF.